The 20 T cell receptor beta chains reported below all come from one sample, sequenced in a study of T cell changes during pregnancy in multiple sclerosis. Sequencing was performed with immunoSEQ multiplex PCR; in TCRdb, only in-frame clones are kept and a portion is missing. The repertoire holds around 55,000 clones, with 93% as singletons. The input for sequencing was CD8+ T cells from peripheral blood mononuclear cells, taken in the second trimester of pregnancy. These receptors were obtained from a female donor with multiple sclerosis, enrolled in a pregnancy study.

The chain recombines TRBV27 with TRBJ2-3, with 12 bases aligning to TRBD2. Unmatched junction bases numbered 8, after V lost 2 bases and J lost 5 bases. This CDR3 comprises 17 residues. In germline, CDR1 is MNHEY, CDR2 SMNVEV (reference sequence). CDR3 loop: CASSLMASGRAVDTQYF. The CDR3 DNA sequence: TGTGCCAGCAGTTTAATGGCTAGCGGGAGGGCCGTAGATACGCAGTATTTT.

This clone has only one observation. This chain connects TRBV5-1 to TRBJ2-7; D is undetermined. The CDR3 is 12 amino acids. The ends were cut back, 2 bases at V and 4 bases at J, with 7 bases in the middle. Germline V gene data show CDR1 as SGHRS and CDR2 as YFSETQ. Here the CDR3 DNA reads TGCGCCAGCAGCTTAAGCCCTTACGAGCAGTACTTC. Translating it yields CASSLSPYEQYF.

This clone appeared a single time. The CDR3 here is CASSDQRESYNEQFF. The CDR3 region has the DNA TGTGCCAGCAGTGATCAGCGGGAGTCCTACAATGAGCAGTTCTTC. This chain connects TRBV25-1 to TRBJ2-1; TRBD2 aligns across 8 bases. The CDR3 is 15 residues long. The germline V gene has CDR1 MGHDK and CDR2 SYGVNS. V gave up 3 bases and J gave up 1 base; unmatched junction bases: 2. Together with reference TRBV25-1 and TRBJ2-1, the CDR3 gives the full variable domain: EADIYQTPRYLVIGTGKKITLECSQTMGHDKMYWYQQDPGMELHLIHYSYGVNSTEKGDLSSESTVSRIRTEHFPLTLESARPSHTSQYLCASSDQRESYNEQFFGPGTRLTVL.

The chain combines TRBV13 with TRBJ2-1; 10 positions agree with TRBD1. This CDR3 comprises 15 residues. Germline assignment: CDR1 PRHDT and CDR2 FYEKMQ (reference sequence). Trimming at V came to 2 bases and at J to 3 bases, leaving 1 base not matched to a gene. CDR3 DNA: TGTGCCAGCAGCTTATGGGACAGGGGCTACAATGAGCAGTTCTTC. Amino acid sequence: CASSLWDRGYNEQFF.

The chain combines TRBV2 with TRBJ1-2; 7 bases are shared with TRBD1. With 8 bases clipped from V and 4 bases from J, the junction kept 13 bases outside the gene matches. There are 15 residues in the CDR3. Germline CDR1 SNHLY, CDR2 FYNNEI. This CDR3 is CASWGQPPSIYGYTF. CDR3 in DNA: TGTGCCAGCTGGGGACAGCCACCGTCCATCTATGGCTACACCTTC. Full variable domain (outside the CDR3, taken from reference TRBV2 and TRBJ1-2): EPEVTQTPSHQVTQMGQEVILRCVPISNHLYFYWYRQILGQKVEFLVSFYNNEISEKSEIFDDQFSVERPDGSNFTLKIRSTKLEDSAMYFCASWGQPPSIYGYTFGSGTRLTVV.

The chain couples TRBV11-3 to TRBJ1-1; D unresolved. Germline V gene sequence: CDR1 SGHNT, CDR2 YENEEA. V lost 2 bases and J lost 1, with 5 bases in between. CDR3 length equals 13 residues. The CDR3, as DNA: TGTGCCAGCAGCTTATCAGGGAACACTGAAGCTTTCTTT. Translation: CASSLSGNTEAFF.

Remarks on this clone: Sequence at one end of the junction differs from germline and may be a read error. The sample holds other DNA sequences that translate to the same CDR3. The V and J genes are TRBV4-1 and TRBJ2-7; 7 bases line up with TRBD2. This CDR3 is 14 amino acids long. Germline V gene data show CDR1 as MGHRA and CDR2 as YSYEKL. The CDR3 region has the DNA TGCGCCAGCAGCCATGCTCGGACCCGGGGGGAGCAGTACTTT. It specifies CASSHARTRGEQYF.

The genes are TRBV2 and TRBJ2-2; 8 positions agree with TRBD1. Germline loops: CDR1 SNHLY, CDR2 FYNNEI. The CDR3 loop spans 15 amino acids. V lost 8 bases and J lost 6; bases outside the gene matches: 11. CDR3 protein: CASLLHAGGSGELFF. CDR3 bases: TGTGCCAGCCTTCTTCACGCAGGGGGCTCCGGGGAGCTGTTTTTT.

The chain uses TRBV4-1 and TRBJ1-1; the D is unclear. The germline V gene has CDR1 MGHRA and CDR2 YSYEKL. Trimming took off 0 bases at V and 2 bases at J, with 10 bases between the two ends. This CDR3 has 15 residues. The CDR3 coding sequence is TGCGCCAGCAGCCAAGATCTGGGCCTCAACACTGAAGCTTTCTTT. Its protein is CASSQDLGLNTEAFF.

V is TRBV30 and J is TRBJ2-7, with 10 bases fitting TRBD1. Germline CDR1 is GTSNPN and CDR2 is SVGIG (reference sequence). The V segment lost 4 bases and the J segment 7 bases; nucleotides outside the gene matches: 7. CDR3 size: 13 residues. The CDR3 region has the DNA TGTGCCTGGACCCCGGGACAGGGGAGGGAGCAGTACTTC. Its translation is CAWTPGQGREQYF.

This clone is medium-sized within its sample. The chain is built from TRBV15 and TRBJ2-7; 8 nucleotides align to TRBD1. This CDR3 is 17 amino acids long. The junction had 14 bases not matched to a gene; V was cut back by 3 bases and J by 4 bases. Germline loops: CDR1 LNHNV, CDR2 YYDKDF (reference sequence). CDR3 region: CATSRTLTGDPIYEQYF. The CDR3 DNA is TGTGCCACCAGCAGGACCCTGACAGGGGACCCAATATACGAGCAGTACTTC.

V gene TRBV5-4 combines with J gene TRBJ1-4, with a weak D call TRBD1 (6 bases). The CDR3 consists of 14 residues. Germline CDR1 SGHNT, CDR2 YYREEE (reference sequence). V was shortened by 1 base and J by 4 bases, with 8 bases between the two germline ends. CDR3 sequence: CASSLKGDNEKLFF. The DNA of the CDR3 is TGTGCCAGCAGCTTGAAGGGGGATAATGAAAAACTGTTTTTT.

The J gene is TRBJ1-1, the V gene TRBV9; 8 nucleotides align to TRBD1. Germline trimming cut 4 bases from V and 1 base from J; bases unmatched to any gene: 6. The CDR3 length is 15 residues. Looked up from germline, CDR1 is SGDLS and CDR2 is YYNGEE. This chain's CDR3 is CASSPRTGWNTEAFF. The CDR3 DNA follows: TGTGCCAGCAGCCCTCGGACAGGGTGGAACACTGAAGCTTTCTTT. Full variable domain (missing parts from reference TRBV9 and TRBJ1-1): DSGVTQTPKHLITATGQRVTLRCSPRSGDLSVYWYQQSLDQGLQFLIQYYNGEERAKGNILERFSAQQFPDLHSELNLSSLELGDSALYFCASSPRTGWNTEAFFGQGTRLTVV.

The chain joins TRBV29-1 to TRBJ1-2, with D tentatively TRBD1 (6 bases). The ends were cut back, 4 bases at V and 8 bases at J, with 14 bases in the middle. The CDR3 loop spans 12 amino acids. From germline, CDR1 is SQVTM and CDR2 ANQGSEA. The CDR3 spells CSVVLTGIGYTF. The CDR3 DNA sequence: TGCAGCGTTGTTCTTACAGGGATCGGCTACACCTTC.

The chain uses TRBV12-5 and TRBJ2-1; 7 bases fit TRBD2. Germline V CDR1 and CDR2: LGHNT, FRNRAP. V was pared by 3 bases and J by 7 bases, with 6 bases of the junction left unmatched. The CDR3 sequence is 14 residues long. The chain's CDR3 is CASGFAGVGNEQFF. The CDR3, as DNA: TGTGCTAGTGGTTTCGCGGGAGTGGGTAATGAGCAGTTCTTC.

This clone has only one observation. The gene calls are TRBV19 and TRBJ1-5; D is undetermined. V was clipped by 2 bases and J by 5 bases, with 10 bases between them. This CDR3 contains 14 residues. The germline gives CDR1 LNHDA, CDR2 SQIVND (reference sequence). The CDR3 sequence: CASSIPSDYQPQHF. The DNA of the CDR3 is TGTGCCAGTAGTATACCCTCCGACTATCAGCCCCAGCATTTT.

This rearrangement joins TRBV21-1 to TRBJ1-5; the table's TRBD1 call for D was not verified on the DNA. TRBV21-1 is noted as a pseudogene. The CDR3 consists of 17 residues. For the CDR3, the DNA is TGTGCCAGCAGCAAAATTCTGGGACAGGGAGGAGATCAGCCCCAGCATTTT. As protein: CASSKILGQGGDQPQHF.

The chain carries TRBV11-2 and TRBJ2-7; a possible D gene is TRBD1 (6 bases). Germline CDR1 and CDR2: SGHAT and FQNNGV. The CDR3 length is 16 residues. With 1 base removed from V and 9 bases from J, the gap between germline ends came to 22 bases. In DNA, the CDR3 is TGTGCCAGCAGCTTAGCCGGCACAGGGCTAAGTCAGGGGCAGTACTTC. Its translation is CASSLAGTGLSQGQYF. Using reference TRBV11-2 and TRBJ2-7 for the parts outside the CDR3, the full variable domain is EAGVAQSPRYKIIEKRQSVAFWCNPISGHATLYWYQQILGQGPKLLIQFQNNGVVDDSQLPKDRFSAERLKGVDSTLKIQPAKLEDSAVYLCASSLAGTGLSQGQYFGPGTRLTVT.

The chain recombines TRBV7-9 with TRBJ2-7, with TRBD1 matching 7 bases. This CDR3 has 15 residues. Losses at the gene ends were 1 base for V and 4 bases for J; bases not matched to a gene: 7. Germline CDR1 SEHNR, CDR2 FQNEAQ (reference sequence). The CDR3 region has the DNA TGTGCCAGCAGCTTAGGACAGGGAAGTCGTTACGAGCAGTACTTC. Translated: CASSLGQGSRYEQYF. Using reference TRBV7-9 and TRBJ2-7 for the parts outside the CDR3, the full variable domain is DTGVSQNPRHKITKRGQNVTFRCDPISEHNRLYWYRQTLGQGPEFLTYFQNEAQLEKSRLLSDRFSAERPKGSFSTLEIQRTEQGDSAMYLCASSLGQGSRYEQYFGPGTRLTVT.

The V and J genes are TRBV7-3 and TRBJ1-1; tentative D call: TRBD1 (5 bases). Per the germline V gene, CDR1 is SGHTA and CDR2 is FQGTGA. Trimming shortened V by 0 bases and J by 4 bases, and 9 bases separated the two germline ends. The CDR3 has 14 amino acids. CDR3 in DNA: TGTGCCAGCAGCTTAACGGGGCGGGGCACTGAAGCTTTCTTT. This codes for CASSLTGRGTEAFF.